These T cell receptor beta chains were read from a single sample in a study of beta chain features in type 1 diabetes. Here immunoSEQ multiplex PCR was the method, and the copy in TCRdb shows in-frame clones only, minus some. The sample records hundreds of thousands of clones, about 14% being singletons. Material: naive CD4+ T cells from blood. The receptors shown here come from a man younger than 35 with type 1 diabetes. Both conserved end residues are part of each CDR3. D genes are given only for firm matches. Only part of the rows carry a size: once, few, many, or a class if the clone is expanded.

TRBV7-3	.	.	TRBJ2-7	CASSIGQSPSYEQYF	TGTGCCAGCAGCATCGGACAGTCTCCCTCCTACGAGCAGTACTTC
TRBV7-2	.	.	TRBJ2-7	CASSLVEGSYEQYF	TGTGCCAGCAGCTTAGTCGAGGGATCCTACGAGCAGTACTTC
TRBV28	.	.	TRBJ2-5	CASSPYRTQETQYF	TGTGCCAGCAGTCCCTATCGGACGCAAGAGACCCAGTACTTC
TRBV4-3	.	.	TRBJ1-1	CASSQEQREGSAFF	TGCGCCAGCAGCCAAGAACAAAGGGAGGGGTCGGCTTTCTTT
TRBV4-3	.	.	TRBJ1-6	CASSLRNSPLHF	TGCGCCAGCAGCCTTCGTAATTCACCCCTCCACTTT
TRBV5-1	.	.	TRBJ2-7	CASSLEPGSSYEQYF	TGCGCCAGCAGCTTGGAACCGGGTAGCTCCTACGAGCAGTACTTC
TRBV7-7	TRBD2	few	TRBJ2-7	CASSLVTDPTSGWYEQYF	TGTGCTAGCAGCTTAGTGACGGACCCGACTAGCGGTTGGTACGAGCAGTACTTC
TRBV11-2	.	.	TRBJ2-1	CASSLYFSRGNEQFF	TGTGCCAGCAGCTTATATTTTTCTAGAGGCAATGAGCAGTTCTTC
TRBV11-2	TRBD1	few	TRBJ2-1	CASSPGQGINEQFF	TGTGCCAGCAGCCCCGGACAGGGTATCAATGAGCAGTTCTTC
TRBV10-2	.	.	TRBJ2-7	CASRERALSYEQYF	TGCGCCAGCAGGGAGCGGGCCCTCTCCTACGAGCAGTACTTC
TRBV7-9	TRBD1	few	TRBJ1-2	CASSLDRVYGYTF	TGTGCCAGCAGCCTGGACAGGGTCTATGGCTACACCTTC
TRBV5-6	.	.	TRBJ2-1	CASSSQQGSSYNEQFF	TGTGCCAGCAGCTCCCAACAGGGAAGCTCCTACAATGAGCAGTTCTTC
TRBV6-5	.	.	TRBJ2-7	CASSYQGEQYF	TGTGCCAGCAGTTACCAGGGCGAGCAGTACTTC
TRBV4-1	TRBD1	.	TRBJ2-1	CASSQGQLNNEQFF	TGCGCCAGCAGCCAGGGACAGCTAAACAATGAGCAGTTCTTC
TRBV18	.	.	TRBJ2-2	CASSPLDGTGELFF	TGTGCCAGCTCACCTCTCGACGGGACCGGGGAGCTGTTTTTT
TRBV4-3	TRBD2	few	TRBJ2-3	CASSQGLAGMTPTDTQYF	TGCGCCAGCAGCCAAGGACTAGCGGGCATGACCCCCACAGATACGCAGTATTTT
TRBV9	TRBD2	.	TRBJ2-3	CASSVSGGTTDTQYF	TGTGCCAGCAGCGTAAGCGGGGGGACCACAGATACGCAGTATTTT
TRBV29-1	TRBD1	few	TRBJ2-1	CSVGQGANEQFF	TGCAGCGTGGGACAGGGGGCGAATGAGCAGTTCTTC
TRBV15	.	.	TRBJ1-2	CATSTDRNYGYTF	TGTGCCACCAGCACCGATAGGAACTATGGCTACACCTTC
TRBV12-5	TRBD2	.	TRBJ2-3	CASARLADTDTQYF	TGTGCTAGTGCCCGGCTAGCGGACACAGATACGCAGTATTTT
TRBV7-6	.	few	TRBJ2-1	CASSYLTGRAEQFF	TGTGCCAGCAGCTACTTAACAGGGAGGGCTGAGCAGTTCTTC
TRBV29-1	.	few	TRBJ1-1	CSVRSRGDTEAFF	TGCAGCGTGAGATCGAGAGGGGACACTGAAGCTTTCTTT
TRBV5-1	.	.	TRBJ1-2	CASSLAGSDYGYTF	TGCGCCAGCAGCTTGGCGGGAAGTGACTATGGCTACACCTTC
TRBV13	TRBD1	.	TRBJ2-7	CASSLVGQGANYEQYF	TGTGCCAGCAGCTTAGTAGGCCAGGGGGCTAACTACGAGCAGTACTTC
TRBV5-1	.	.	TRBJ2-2	CASSLGLNTGELFF	TGCGCCAGCAGCTTGGGACTCAACACCGGGGAGCTGTTTTTT
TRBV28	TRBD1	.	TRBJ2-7	CASSQTGGSYEQYF	TGTGCCAGCAGCCAGACAGGGGGCTCCTACGAGCAGTACTTC
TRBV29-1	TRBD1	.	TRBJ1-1	CSETGALMNTEAFF	TGCAGCGAGACAGGGGCCCTTATGAACACTGAAGCTTTCTTT
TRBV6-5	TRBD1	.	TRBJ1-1	CASSSRQGEAFF	TGTGCCAGCAGCTCACGACAGGGAGAAGCTTTCTTT
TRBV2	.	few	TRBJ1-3	CASRQQDASGNTIYF	TGTGCCAGCAGGCAACAGGACGCCTCTGGAAACACCATATATTTT
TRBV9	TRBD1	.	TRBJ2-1	CASSRGQGSLDEQFF	TGTGCCAGCTCCCGGGGACAGGGGTCCTTAGATGAGCAGTTCTTC
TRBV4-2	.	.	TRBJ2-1	CASSQDEGRDGQFF	TGTGCCAGCAGCCAAGATGAGGGGCGGGATGGGCAGTTCTTC
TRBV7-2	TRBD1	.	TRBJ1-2	CASSSDRADGYTF	TGTGCCAGCAGCTCAGACAGGGCGGATGGCTACACCTTC
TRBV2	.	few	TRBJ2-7	CASSERVEGSEQYF	TGTGCCAGCAGTGAAAGGGTAGAAGGAAGCGAGCAGTACTTC
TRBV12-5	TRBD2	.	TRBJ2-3	CASSTSGGQNTQYF	TGTGCTAGTAGTACTAGCGGGGGACAGAATACGCAGTATTTT
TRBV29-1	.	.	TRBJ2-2	CSVEEMGLGGELFF	TGCAGCGTTGAAGAGATGGGGCTGGGCGGGGAGCTGTTTTTT
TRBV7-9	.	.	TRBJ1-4	CASSSGTANEKLFF	TGTGCCAGCAGCTCCGGGACGGCTAATGAAAAACTGTTTTTT
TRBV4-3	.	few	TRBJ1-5	CASSQEKRAQPQHF	TGCGCCAGCAGCCAAGAAAAAAGAGCACAGCCCCAGCATTTT